The 3 T cell receptor beta chains below all came from one sample that was sequenced in a study of cytomegalovirus exposure and HLA in healthy donors (TCRdb year 2017). The library came from the immunoSEQ multiplex PCR assay. The multiplex PCR relied on a mix of 60 forward primers for TCR Vbeta segments and 13 reverse primers for TCR Jbeta segments. As stored in TCRdb, this immuneACCESS dataset retains in-frame rearrangements with V and J assigned. A fraction of the clones does not appear; measured against another copy, unresolved V genes explain less than half of the discrepancy, and the remainder lacks a known reason. For this sample the table gives about 210,000 clones, of which 70% to 90% were detected only once. Around 0.3% of the sample is held by the ten biggest clonotypes. The sample consisted of PBMCs. Receptors originate from a woman aged 25 to 39 in good health and CMV-seronegative.

The chain employs TRBV5-1 and TRBJ2-1, with D perhaps matching TRBD1 (6 bases). This CDR3 is 13 amino acids long. The germline V and J ends were trimmed by 4 bases and 5 bases, with 10 bases remaining between them. In germline, CDR1 is SGHRS, CDR2 YFSETQ. Here the CDR3 DNA reads TGCGCCAGCAGCCCCGGGACAAACAATGAGCAGTTCTTC. Residues: CASSPGTNNEQFF. The full variable domain, in which reference TRBV5-1 and TRBJ2-1 provide the parts outside the CDR3, is KAGVTQTPRYLIKTRGQQVTLSCSPISGHRSVSWYQQTPGQGLQFLFEYFSETQRNKGNFPGRFSGRQFSNSRSEMNVSTLELGDSALYLCASSPGTNNEQFFGPGTRLTVL.

This rearrangement joins TRBV28 to TRBJ1-2; 8 nucleotides line up with TRBD1. This CDR3 contains 14 residues. V gave up 4 bases and J gave up 7 bases; unmatched junction bases: 8. Germline CDR1 is MDHEN and CDR2 is SYDVKM. CDR3 nucleotides: TGTGCCAGCAGTTCCGGACAGGGAAGGAGTGGCTACACCTTC. It specifies CASSSGQGRSGYTF.

This clone was recorded a few times. Written as DNA, the CDR3 is TGTGCCAGCAGCTTAAATATTGGCAGAAACACAGATACGCAGTATTTT. Its translation: CASSLNIGRNTDTQYF. The chain uses TRBV11-2 and TRBJ2-3, with unresolved D. Per the germline V gene, CDR1 is SGHAT and CDR2 is FQNNGV. Trimming cost V 2 bases and J 2 bases, with 14 bases left between them. This CDR3 is built from 16 residues.